This TCR beta chain was identified during a study of T cells in Graves' hyperthyroidism and ophthalmopathy. At least ten counts were recorded for this clonotype. Germline V gene data show CDR1 as SNHLY and CDR2 as FYNNEI. The CDR3 consists of 15 residues. Trimming shortened V by 9 bases and J by 5 bases, and 22 bases separated the two germline ends. Amplified TCR beta CDR3 regions derived from RNA transcripts. HTBI primers were employed in a first-round RT-PCR of the TCR CDR3. Each CDR3 protein is one row after TCRdb ran MiXCR on the multiplex PCR reads. The sample consists of approximately 520,000 distinct CDR3 sequences, under 25% of them appearing once. Hyperthyroidism patients were newly diagnosed, had disease duration under 2 months, and were aged 18 to 65 years.

The sequence came from a young man with Graves' hyperthyroidism. V usage is TRBV2 and J usage is TRBJ1-1, with D possibly being TRBD1 (6 bases). The sequencing sample was made of blood. The CDR3 loop is CASQVRGTGATEAFF. The CDR3 DNA follows: TGTGCCAGTCAAGTGAGGGGGACGGGAGCGACTGAAGCTTTCTTT.